Listed here are 5 T cell receptor beta chains from one sample, sequenced in a study of identical twins. A single record per CDR3 protein comes from TCRdb applying MiXCR to the 5' RACE reads. The table has around 500,000 distinct CDR3 sequences, 13% to 15% seen once. The same specimen was also included in a second study, on yellow fever vaccine responses in identical twins.

Material: CD4+ T cells sorted from blood. The receptors were sampled from a woman between 18 and 29 years old in good health.

This clonotype was recorded at least ten times. The chain employs TRBV6-6 and TRBJ1-6; D is possibly TRBD1 (5 bases). The CDR3 spans 13 residues. Trimming left V 4 bases short and J 5 bases short, with 6 bases between. Looked up from germline, CDR1 is MNHNY and CDR2 is SVGAGI (reference sequence). CDR3 loop: CASSWGNNSPLHF. The CDR3 DNA reads TGTGCCAGCAGTTGGGGGAATAATTCACCCCTCCACTTT.

This clonotype has at least ten counts. The chain joins TRBV10-3 to TRBJ2-2, with D tentatively TRBD2 (7 bases). Per germline, CDR1 ENHRY and CDR2 SYGVKD. V gave up 3 bases and J gave up 6 bases, with 20 bases separating them. The CDR3 loop spans 17 amino acids. The CDR3 sequence: CAISDSRGGLRPGELFF. In nucleotides, the CDR3 is TGTGCCATCAGTGATTCTAGGGGGGGACTCCGACCCGGGGAGCTGTTTTTT.

This clonotype was seen only a few times. The CDR3 loop is CASMREKIGQSEAFF. In DNA form, the CDR3 reads TGTGCCAGCATGAGGGAAAAAATCGGACAGTCTGAAGCTTTCTTT. The genes are TRBV2 and TRBJ1-1; TRBD1 might be the D (6 bases). Germline V lookup: CDR1 SNHLY, CDR2 FYNNEI. CDR3 length: 15 amino acids. Trimming stripped 7 bases from V and 6 bases from J, with 21 bases between.

The V gene is TRBV3-1, the J gene TRBJ2-5; D gene ambiguous. Trimming removed 0 bases from V and 5 bases from J, with 13 bases in between. In germline, CDR1 is LGHDT, CDR2 YNNKEL (reference sequence). This CDR3 spans 15 amino acids. The CDR3 is CASSQEISRRETQYF. The CDR3, as DNA: TGTGCCAGCAGCCAAGAGATATCACGCAGGGAGACCCAGTACTTC.

There are many counts of this clonotype. This chain links TRBV5-1 with TRBJ2-5; TRBD1 might be the D (6 bases). The germline V gene encodes CDR1 SGHRS and CDR2 YFSETQ. Trimming took off 6 bases at V and 3 bases at J, with 6 bases between the two ends. The CDR3 has 11 residues. The CDR3 nucleotides read TGCGCCAGCAACAGGGAAGAGACCCAGTACTTC. As protein: CASNREETQYF.